One sample yielded the 25 T cell receptor beta chains listed below, sequenced in a study of PD-1 blockade in mismatch repair-deficient tumors (dated by TCRdb to 2015 to 2018). This specimen's time point label, per the study, means: peripheral blood 12 weeks after first pembrolizumab dose. Receptors were amplified or captured by the immunoSEQ multiplex PCR assay. The clones in this table, taken by TCRdb from immuneACCESS, are in-frame only. Not every clone is retained; where verified, under half of the shortfall comes from an unresolved V gene, and the cause of the rest is unknown. The sample table holds roughly 80,000 clones, of which 65% to 85% were seen once. The top ten constitute 2.6% of the sample. The sample here was peripheral blood, taken 12 weeks after starting pembrolizumab. All receptors derive from an adult with mismatch repair-deficient cancer.

The chain is built from TRBV9 and TRBJ1-2; weak D call: TRBD1 (5 bases). Germline CDR1 and CDR2: SGDLS and YYNGEE. CDR3 size: 16 residues. V shed 0 bases and J shed 5 bases, with 17 bases lying between them. CDR3 loop: CASSVAVGETAYGYTF. In DNA form, the CDR3 reads TGTGCCAGCAGCGTAGCGGTCGGTGAGACAGCTTATGGCTACACCTTC.

The chain recombines TRBV19 with TRBJ2-1; D may correspond to TRBD1 or TRBD2 (5 bases each). The CDR3 is 17 amino acids. Trimming left V 3 bases short and J 0 bases short, with 15 bases between. CDR1 and CDR2 (germline): LNHDA, SQIVND (reference sequence). The CDR3 region has the DNA TGTGCCAGTAGTATGGGGGAACACCGGAGCTCCTACAATGAGCAGTTCTTC. The encoded protein is CASSMGEHRSSYNEQFF. The variable domain in full, completed from reference TRBV19 and TRBJ2-1, reads DGGITQSPKYLFRKEGQNVTLSCEQNLNHDAMYWYRQDPGQGLRLIYYSQIVNDFQKGDIAEGYSVSREKKESFPLTVTSAQKNPTAFYLCASSMGEHRSSYNEQFFGPGTRLTVL.

The V and J genes are TRBV6-6 and TRBJ2-5; TRBD1 is a possible D gene (6 bases). Per germline, CDR1 MNHNY and CDR2 SVGAGI (reference sequence). CDR3 size: 11 residues. The V gene lost 11 bases and the J gene lost 4 bases, with 11 bases spanning the gap. The CDR3 DNA is TGTGCCGGGGGCACTTCAGAGACCCAGTACTTC. Translated: CAGGTSETQYF.

The chain combines TRBV14 with TRBJ1-2; D gene ambiguous. The CDR3 is 12 residues long. Germline V gene data show CDR1 as SGHDN and CDR2 as FVKESK. Between the trimmed V and J ends, which lost 10 bases and 5 bases, there was a span of 14 bases. The CDR3 region has the DNA TGTGCCAAGACCAGTCAAATTTATGGCTACACCTTC. Its translation: CAKTSQIYGYTF.

V and J are TRBV5-6 and TRBJ2-7, with 7 nucleotides matching TRBD1. This CDR3 is built from 14 residues. Unmatched junction bases numbered 5, after V lost 3 bases and J lost 2 bases. Germline CDR1 SGHDT, CDR2 YYEEEE. CDR3 loop: CASSSGQQTYEQYF. CDR3 in DNA: TGTGCCAGCAGCTCGGGACAGCAAACCTACGAGCAGTACTTC.

The chain combines TRBV9 with TRBJ1-1; 7 bases are shared with TRBD1. The CDR3 is made up of 14 amino acids. CDR1 is SGDLS and CDR2 is YYNGEE in the germline V gene. Trimming cost V 4 bases and J 1 base; bases outside gene matches: 4. CDR3 in amino acids: CASSSGQKNTEAFF. DNA of the CDR3: TGTGCCAGCAGCTCGGGACAGAAGAACACTGAAGCTTTCTTT.

CDR3 sequence (DNA): TGTGCCAGCAGCTTATCGCAGGTCCTCACCAACGAGCAGTACTTC. Translating gives CASSLSQVLTNEQYF. The chain couples TRBV11-2 to TRBJ2-7; D remains unclear. The CDR3 totals 15 residues. V was clipped by 2 bases and J by 5 bases, with 16 bases between them. Per the germline V gene, CDR1 is SGHAT and CDR2 is FQNNGV.

The chain employs TRBV11-1 and TRBJ1-5; 10 bases agree with TRBD1. Per the germline V gene, CDR1 is SGHAT and CDR2 is FQDESV (reference sequence). V shed 3 bases and J 1 base; nucleotides not matched to a gene: 3. The CDR3 consists of 16 residues. The CDR3 sequence: CASSFGTGVSNQPQHF. CDR3 nucleotide sequence: TGTGCCAGCAGCTTCGGGACAGGGGTAAGCAATCAGCCCCAGCATTTT.

The chain recombines TRBV28 with TRBJ2-1; 9 positions agree with TRBD2. V was clipped by 5 bases and J by 7 bases; unmatched bases: 18. The CDR3 has 18 residues. Germline V gene lookup returns CDR1 MDHEN and CDR2 SYDVKM. The CDR3 DNA sequence: TGTGCCAGCAGTCTCTACCTGGGGGCTAGCGGGGCCTTAAATGAGCAGTTCTTC. It specifies CASSLYLGASGALNEQFF.

CDR3 region: CASSRDSQETQYF. For the CDR3, the DNA is TGTGCCAGCAGCCGAGACAGTCAAGAGACCCAGTACTTC. The chain couples TRBV7-9 to TRBJ2-5, with a tentative D call TRBD1 (5 bases). V was pared by 5 bases and J by 2 bases, with 9 bases between. Germline values: CDR1 SEHNR, CDR2 FQNEAQ (reference sequence). This CDR3 is built from 13 residues.

The chain recombines TRBV11-3 with TRBJ1-2, with D possibly matching TRBD1 (5 bases). The CDR3 contains 13 residues. Germline values: CDR1 SGHNT, CDR2 YENEEA. Trimming took off 4 bases at V and 1 base at J, with 7 bases between the two ends. The CDR3 nucleotides are TGTGCCAGCAGCTCCAGGGTTAACTATGGCTACACCTTC. Translation gives CASSSRVNYGYTF.

This clone was observed a single time. The rearrangement joins TRBV27 to TRBJ2-1; TRBD2 aligns across 10 bases. CDR3 length: 14 residues. CDR1 is MNHEY, CDR2 SMNVEV, per germline (reference sequence). Germline trimming cut 10 bases from V and 6 bases from J; bases unmatched to any gene: 9. The CDR3 nucleotides read TGTGCCACCCAGGGGGGGACTAGCGTCAATGAGCAGTTCTTC. Amino acids: CATQGGTSVNEQFF.

The chain uses TRBV19 and TRBJ1-3; D gene unclear. CDR1 and CDR2 from the germline V gene are LNHDA and SQIVND (reference sequence). The length of the CDR3 is 13 residues. Trimming pared 6 bases from V and 0 bases from J, leaving 6 bases between. The CDR3 coding sequence is TGTGCCAGTAGGGAACGCTCTGGAAACACCATATATTTT. This translates into CASRERSGNTIYF. Together with reference TRBV19 and TRBJ1-3, the CDR3 gives the full variable domain: DGGITQSPKYLFRKEGQNVTLSCEQNLNHDAMYWYRQDPGQGLRLIYYSQIVNDFQKGDIAEGYSVSREKKESFPLTVTSAQKNPTAFYLCASRERSGNTIYFGEGSWLTVV.

Worth noting for this clone: Other DNA sequences in the sample encode the same CDR3. The chain joins TRBV7-3 to TRBJ2-1; D might be TRBD2 (6 bases). The CDR3 runs to 14 residues. Between the trimmed V and J ends, which lost 2 bases and 5 bases, there was a span of 10 bases. Germline values: CDR1 SGHTA, CDR2 FQGTGA. The CDR3 spells CASSLSGSNNEQFF. CDR3 nucleotides: TGTGCCAGCAGCTTATCCGGGAGCAACAATGAGCAGTTCTTC.

The chain carries TRBV30 and TRBJ2-6; 9 bases are shared with TRBD1. The CDR3 is 17 amino acids. Losses at the gene ends were 8 bases for V and 2 bases for J; bases not matched to a gene: 13. Germline V gene sequence: CDR1 GTSNPN, CDR2 SVGIG (reference sequence). The CDR3 protein is CARSRDRASAGANVLTF. As DNA, the CDR3 is TGTGCCCGCTCCCGGGACAGGGCATCTGCTGGGGCCAACGTCCTGACTTTC. The entire variable domain, with the rest obtained from reference TRBV30 and TRBJ2-6, is as follows: SQTIHQWPATLVQPVGSPLSLECTVEGTSNPNLYWYRQAAGRGLQLLFYSVGIGQISSEVPQNLSASRPQDRQFILSSKKLLLSDSGFYLCARSRDRASAGANVLTFGAGSRLTVL.

The chain couples TRBV28 to TRBJ1-5; no definite D call. This CDR3 has 15 amino acids. Germline V gene lookup returns CDR1 MDHEN and CDR2 SYDVKM. Trimming shortened V by 3 bases and J by 0 bases, and 9 bases separated the two germline ends. The CDR3: CASSFRTLSNQPQHF. In nucleotides, the CDR3 is TGTGCCAGCAGTTTCCGAACACTTAGCAATCAGCCCCAGCATTTT.

The chain is built from TRBV5-4 and TRBJ2-7; 7 bases agree with TRBD2. V lost 0 bases, J lost 5 bases, and 5 bases stayed unmatched. CDR1 SGHNT and CDR2 YYREEE come from the germline V gene (reference sequence). CDR3 length: 14 amino acids. CDR3 amino acids: CASSLVGGVHEQYF. The CDR3 DNA sequence: TGTGCCAGCAGCTTGGTGGGAGGGGTCCACGAGCAGTACTTC. The whole variable domain, filled in from reference TRBV5-4 and TRBJ2-7, reads ETGVTQSPTHLIKTRGQQVTLRCSSQSGHNTVSWYQQALGQGPQFIFQYYREEENGRGNFPPRFSGLQFPNYSSELNVNALELDDSALYLCASSLVGGVHEQYFGPGTRLTVT.

This clone has only a few counts. The chain has TRBV25-1 and TRBJ1-5; D not resolved. Germline CDR1 reads MGHDK; CDR2 reads SYGVNS. The CDR3 sequence is 13 residues long. Deletions cut 4 bases from V and 6 bases from J, with 10 bases between. CDR3 nucleotides: TGTGCCAGCAGTGGGGCGGGCCCTCAGCCCCAGCATTTT. It encodes CASSGAGPQPQHF.

V usage is TRBV6-5 and J usage is TRBJ2-3; D remains unclear. The CDR3 runs to 13 residues. Trimming stripped 3 bases from V and 0 bases from J, with 4 bases between. From germline, CDR1 is MNHEY and CDR2 SVGAGI. CDR3 sequence reads: CASSYASTDTQYF. The CDR3 DNA is TGTGCCAGCAGTTATGCAAGCACAGATACGCAGTATTTT.

The gene calls are TRBV6-1 and TRBJ1-1; D ambiguous. CDR1 and CDR2 from the germline V gene are MNHNS and SASEGT. The germline V and J ends were trimmed by 6 bases and 4 bases, with 6 bases remaining between them. The CDR3 covers 11 residues. CDR3 sequence reads: CASSQGTEAFF. CDR3 sequence (DNA): TGTGCCAGCAGCCAAGGCACTGAAGCTTTCTTT.

The chain employs TRBV27 and TRBJ1-1, with D possibly TRBD1 on 5 matching bases. Germline CDR1 reads MNHEY; CDR2 reads SMNVEV (reference sequence). The CDR3 runs 13 residues. V was trimmed by 2 bases and J by 5 bases, leaving 9 bases between them. CDR3 loop: CASSLQGRTEAFF. The CDR3 nucleotides are TGTGCCAGCAGTTTACAGGGCAGAACTGAAGCTTTCTTT.

The rearrangement uses TRBV6-1 and TRBJ2-1; D perhaps matches TRBD2 (6 bases). The ends were cut back, 1 base at V and 15 bases at J, with 13 bases in the middle. This CDR3 has 12 residues. The germline V gene has CDR1 MNHNS and CDR2 SASEGT. The CDR3 sequence: CASSEVAGQGFF. The CDR3 DNA reads as TGTGCCAGCAGTGAAGTCGCGGGGCAGGGGTTCTTC.

This rearrangement joins TRBV11-3 to TRBJ1-5; no clear D gene. The germline gives CDR1 SGHNT, CDR2 YENEEA. This CDR3 spans 18 amino acids. V lost 2 bases and J lost 9, with 26 bases in between. CDR3 nucleotides: TGTGCCAGCAGCTTAAGAGTATTGAAACTGCGCTGTAGACGGCCCCAGCATTTT. The encoded protein is CASSLRVLKLRCRRPQHF.

The chain joins TRBV23-1 to TRBJ2-5; 12 bases match TRBD2. TRBV23-1 counts as an open reading frame of uncertain function. The CDR3 spans 16 residues. V dropped 2 bases and J dropped 4; count of bases not matched to a gene: 5. As DNA, the CDR3 is TGCGCCAGCAGTCAACTAAGACTAGCGGGAGCAGAGACCCAGTACTTC. It codes for CASSQLRLAGAETQYF.

This clone was detected only a few times. CDR3 sequence reads: CASRVQRNTEAFF. The CDR3 DNA is TGTGCCAGCAGGGTACAGAGGAACACTGAAGCTTTCTTT. This chain links TRBV2 with TRBJ1-1; no definite D call. The CDR3 contains 13 residues. The V and J ends lost 6 bases and 1 base respectively, with 9 bases between them. Germline CDR1 reads SNHLY; CDR2 reads FYNNEI.